These 9 T cell receptor beta chains originate from one sample sequenced in a study of beta chain features in type 1 diabetes. The antigens these receptors bind are not known. General study findings and limits: Moderate yet significant TCRB CDR3 shortening was seen in Type 1 diabetes patients in all four CD4+ subsets.

The whole isolated RNA underwent reverse transcription, so sequencing captured expressed TCRB transcripts. The data were produced by immunoSEQ multiplex PCR, yet TCRdb's version contains in-frame clones alone and is incomplete. The sample shows 600,000 to 750,000 clones, over 10% of them seen only once. Specimen: naive CD4+ T cells from blood. The source is a man younger than 45 with type 1 diabetes.

This clone showed up just a few times. This chain uses TRBV7-9 with TRBJ2-3; D is unresolved. Per germline, CDR1 SEHNR and CDR2 FQNEAQ (reference sequence). CDR3 length: 14 residues. The V end lost 1 base, the J end lost 1 base, and 6 bases lay between the germline ends. The CDR3 here is CASSLGVGTDTQYF. CDR3 in DNA: TGTGCCAGCAGCTTAGGGGTGGGCACAGATACGCAGTATTTT.

This clone has just a few counts. The V and J genes are TRBV4-3 and TRBJ1-6, with D perhaps matching TRBD1 (5 bases). Germline V lookup: CDR1 LGHNA, CDR2 YSLEER. CDR3 length: 14 residues. Trimming left V 5 bases short and J 5 bases short, with 10 bases between. The chain's CDR3 is CASSTEGDNSPLHF. The CDR3 DNA follows: TGCGCCAGCAGCACTGAAGGGGATAATTCACCCCTCCACTTT.

The V gene is TRBV28, the J gene TRBJ1-2; weak D call: TRBD1 (5 bases). The V gene's germline CDR1 is MDHEN and CDR2 SYDVKM. The CDR3 contains 12 residues. Trimming pared 7 bases from V and 6 bases from J, leaving 12 bases between. Written as DNA, the CDR3 is TGTGCCAGCACCGACAGATTGAATGGCTACACCTTC. It specifies CASTDRLNGYTF.

In its sample, this clone was seen once. This chain joins TRBV5-6 and TRBJ1-2; a possible D gene is TRBD1 (5 bases). Germline V gene lookup returns CDR1 SGHDT and CDR2 YYEEEE. This CDR3 is built from 13 residues. V was trimmed by 4 bases and J by 5 bases, leaving 12 bases between them. CDR3: CASSRDSRYGYTF. In DNA form, the CDR3 reads TGTGCCAGCAGCCGCGACAGCCGGTATGGCTACACCTTC. The full variable domain, in which reference TRBV5-6 and TRBJ1-2 provide the parts outside the CDR3, is DAGVTQSPTHLIKTRGQQVTLRCSPKSGHDTVSWYQQALGQGPQFIFQYYEEEERQRGNFPDRFSGHQFPNYSSELNVNALLLGDSALYLCASSRDSRYGYTFGSGTRLTVV.

This chain uses TRBV10-3 with TRBJ1-2, with 7 bases aligning to TRBD1. CDR3 length equals 14 residues. CDR1 is ENHRY, CDR2 SYGVKD, per germline. With V trimmed by 4 bases and J by 3 bases, 5 bases remained unmatched. Here the CDR3 DNA reads TGTGCCATCAGTGGGCGACAGGGAGACTATGGCTACACCTTC. This sequence encodes CAISGRQGDYGYTF.

V usage is TRBV4-3 and J usage is TRBJ2-7; 10 bases fit TRBD1. The CDR3 spans 14 residues. Germline trimming cut 5 bases from V and 1 base from J; bases unmatched to any gene: 2. Per germline, CDR1 LGHNA and CDR2 YSLEER. As DNA, the CDR3 is TGCGCCAGCAGCTGGGGACAGGGGTCCTACGAGCAGTACTTC. The encoded protein is CASSWGQGSYEQYF.

Only a few counts were recorded for this clone. The V and J genes are TRBV5-4 and TRBJ2-7; D is ambiguous. V lost 5 bases, J lost 3 bases, and 9 bases lay in between. Germline CDR1 is SGHNT and CDR2 is YYREEE (reference sequence). The length of the CDR3 is 12 residues. CDR3 nucleotides: TGTGCCAGCAGTCCGAATGGCTACGAGCAGTACTTC. Amino acid sequence: CASSPNGYEQYF.

This clone was detected only a few times. J is TRBJ1-5 and V is TRBV29-1; 8 nucleotides align to TRBD1. Germline CDR1 SQVTM, CDR2 ANQGSEA. The trim removed 4 bases at V and 4 bases at J, leaving 3 bases unmatched. This CDR3 region has 13 residues. CDR3: CSVGGQVNQPQHF. The CDR3 DNA sequence: TGCAGCGTTGGGGGACAGGTAAATCAGCCCCAGCATTTT. The full variable domain, its missing parts supplied by reference TRBV29-1 and TRBJ1-5, is SAVISQKPSRDICQRGTSLTIQCQVDSQVTMMFWYRQQPGQSLTLIATANQGSEATYESGFVIDKFPISRPNLTFSTLTVSNMSPEDSSIYLCSVGGQVNQPQHFGDGTRLSIL.

The rearrangement joins TRBV19 to TRBJ1-2, with D unresolved. The CDR3 is 15 amino acids. The V gene lost 2 bases and the J gene lost 1 base, with 11 bases spanning the gap. The germline V gene has CDR1 LNHDA and CDR2 SQIVND (reference sequence). CDR3 DNA: TGTGCCAGTAGTATAAGTGGACCGATTAACTATGGCTACACCTTC. This translates into CASSISGPINYGYTF.